These T cell receptor beta chains were read from a single sample in a study of B cell selection in AIRE deficiency. Measured with immunoSEQ multiplex PCR; TCRdb has only the in-frame clones, and not every one. Of about 19,000 clones detected, 85% to 95% appear once; the ten largest clones hold about 0.9%. Input material: CD4+CD25+ Tregs sorted from PBMCs. These receptors all stem from a human donor in good health. The conserved cysteine and the conserved F or W are not part of the CDR3 here.

CDR3aa,v_gene
AIWTWGYGYT,TRBV10-3
ASSQATGGIEKLF,TRBV5-1
ASSLVPSYNEQF,TRBV7-2
ASSPYGPGELF,TRBV18
ASSSPGTRTGELF,TRBV5-6
ASSLAGGYYNEQF,TRBV7-2
ASSSSGLAKY,TRBV7-2
ASSLRQGETQY,TRBV27
ASSQVPIAGVRNEQF,TRBV5-8
ASGMGALVTRGAV,TRBV21-1
ASIRIGTSSGNTIY,TRBV6-4
ASSQDPRLAGDYEQY,TRBV14
ASSLGISNYGYT,TRBV18
ASRDRSLFTDTQY,TRBV28
ASSPTPDRAAF,TRBV28
AISESTIQPQH,TRBV10-3
SAPIGGLETQY,TRBV29-1
ASSFGRDQPQH,TRBV7-3
ASSLGQGYGYT,TRBV7-3
ASSVHIDNEQF,TRBV9
ASKEGRTGELF,TRBV6-1
ASSYGASGSYEQY,TRBV6-6